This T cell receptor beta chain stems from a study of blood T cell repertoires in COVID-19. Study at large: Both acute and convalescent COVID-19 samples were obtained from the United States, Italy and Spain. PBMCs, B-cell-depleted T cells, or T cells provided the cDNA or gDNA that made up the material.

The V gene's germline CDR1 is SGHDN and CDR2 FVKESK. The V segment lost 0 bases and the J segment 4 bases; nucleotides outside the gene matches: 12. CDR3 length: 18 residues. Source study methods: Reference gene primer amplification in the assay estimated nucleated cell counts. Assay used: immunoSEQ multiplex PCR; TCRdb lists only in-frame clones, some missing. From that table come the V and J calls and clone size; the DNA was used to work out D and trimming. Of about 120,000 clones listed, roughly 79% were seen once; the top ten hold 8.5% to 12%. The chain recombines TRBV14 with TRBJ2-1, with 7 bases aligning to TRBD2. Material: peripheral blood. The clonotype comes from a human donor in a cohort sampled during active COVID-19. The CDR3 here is CASSQDVWAKRGYNEQFF. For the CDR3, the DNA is TGTGCCAGCAGCCAAGATGTTTGGGCAAAGCGGGGTTACAATGAGCAGTTCTTC.